The 21 T cell receptor beta chains reported below all come from one sample, sequenced in a study of T-cell reconstitution after alpha-beta-depleted transplantation in children. Molecular barcoding with unique molecular identifiers was used for the TCRbeta library. MiXCR, applied by TCRdb to the PCR reads, yields one record per CDR3 protein. Here the sample spans about 290,000 distinct CDR3 sequences, roughly 8.2% being singletons. Study outcomes and limitations: T-cell numbers and diversity, one year after transplant, stemmed largely from T cells that were newly produced.

Their recognized antigens are unknown. Sample: peripheral blood, taken 360 days after TCRalphabeta/CD19-depleted stem cell transplant. These receptor sequences come from a female patient aged 2-9 years who had a stem cell transplant for Fanconi anemia, so the T cells may come from the graft donor.

In its sample, this clonotype was seen many times. The J gene is TRBJ2-1, the V gene TRBV5-1; D may be TRBD1 (6 bases). Trimming pared 5 bases from V and 0 bases from J, leaving 12 bases between. CDR1 is SGHRS, CDR2 YFSETQ, per germline. This CDR3 has 15 amino acids. The chain's CDR3 is CASSKTDSSYNEQFF. The CDR3 bases are TGCGCCAGCAGTAAAACGGACAGCTCCTACAATGAGCAGTTCTTC.

The table lists this clonotype with many counts. V is TRBV7-8 and J is TRBJ2-1; D unclear. V shed 6 bases and J shed 2 bases, with 17 bases lying between them. Germline lookup yields CDR1 SGHVS and CDR2 FQNEAQ. The CDR3 spans 16 residues. CDR3 in amino acids: CASSDFPAPTYNEQFF. The DNA of the CDR3 is TGTGCCAGCAGTGACTTTCCTGCGCCAACCTACAATGAGCAGTTCTTC.

Ten or more counts support this clonotype. V gene TRBV12-3 or TRBV12-4 combines with J gene TRBJ1-1; D may be TRBD1 (6 bases). This CDR3 is built from 14 residues. V shed 6 bases and J shed 5 bases, with 16 bases lying between them. DNA for the CDR3: TGTGCCAGCAGGAAGACGGGGGGCGATACTGAAGCTTTCTTT. Its protein product is CASRKTGGDTEAFF.

In its sample, this clonotype was seen a few times. V gene TRBV30 combines with J gene TRBJ2-2, with D perhaps matching TRBD2 (5 bases). The CDR3 has 13 residues. The germline V and J ends were trimmed by 2 bases and 7 bases, with 11 bases remaining between them. The germline V gene encodes CDR1 GTSNPN and CDR2 SVGIG (reference sequence). The CDR3 loop is CAWSQGGGGELFF. In DNA form, the CDR3 reads TGTGCCTGGAGTCAAGGAGGCGGCGGGGAGCTGTTTTTT.

The table lists this clonotype with many counts. The chain has TRBV5-5 and TRBJ2-1; D may be TRBD2 (5 bases). The CDR3 loop spans 14 amino acids. The V gene's germline CDR1 is SGHKS and CDR2 YYEKEE (reference sequence). Between the trimmed V and J ends, which lost 4 bases and 7 bases, there was a span of 15 bases. The CDR3 sequence: CASSEGAALNEQFF. In DNA, the CDR3 is TGTGCCAGCAGCGAGGGCGCTGCCTTAAATGAGCAGTTCTTC.

At least ten counts were recorded for this clonotype. This rearrangement joins TRBV2 to TRBJ2-1; 8 nucleotides match TRBD1. Germline CDR1 is SNHLY and CDR2 is FYNNEI. The V and J ends lost 5 bases and 12 bases, in that order; junction bases with no gene match: 6. The CDR3 has 12 amino acids. CDR3 in DNA: TGTGCCAGCAGTCCCACAGGGGGATCGCAGTTCTTC. Translation gives CASSPTGGSQFF. The full variable domain, in which reference TRBV2 and TRBJ2-1 provide the parts outside the CDR3, is EPEVTQTPSHQVTQMGQEVILRCVPISNHLYFYWYRQILGQKVEFLVSFYNNEISEKSEIFDDQFSVERPDGSNFTLKIRSTKLEDSAMYFCASSPTGGSQFFGPGTRLTVL.

This clonotype was counted only a few times. As DNA, the CDR3 is TGTGCCAGCAGCACCGGGACTAGCGGTACGCAGTATTTT. Its translation: CASSTGTSGTQYF. The V call is TRBV7-2, the J call TRBJ2-3; 11 nucleotides match TRBD2. The CDR3 covers 13 residues. The J segment lost 8 bases and the V segment lost 5 bases, leaving 3 bases of the junction unmatched. The germline CDR1 and CDR2 sequences are SGHTA and FQGNSA.

This clonotype has more than one count but fewer than ten. This chain uses TRBV27 with TRBJ2-5; 14 bases align to TRBD2. V lost 5 bases and J lost 3; bases outside the gene matches: 11. The germline V gene has CDR1 MNHEY and CDR2 SMNVEV (reference sequence). There are 18 residues in the CDR3. The chain's CDR3 is CASSPRLAGGPSKETQYF. In DNA form, the CDR3 reads TGTGCCAGCAGTCCCCGACTAGCGGGGGGGCCCTCCAAAGAGACCCAGTACTTC.

This clonotype was detected a few times. This chain uses TRBV14 with TRBJ2-7, with TRBD1 identical over 8 bases. The V gene end was trimmed by 1 base and the J gene end by 2 bases; junction bases not matched to a gene: 1. The germline gives CDR1 SGHDN, CDR2 FVKESK. The CDR3 covers 14 residues. CDR3 amino acids: CASSQVTGAYEQYF. The DNA of the CDR3 is TGTGCCAGCAGCCAAGTGACAGGGGCCTACGAGCAGTACTTC.

Many counts were recorded for this clonotype. The V gene is TRBV6-5, the J gene TRBJ2-1; TRBD2 is a possible D gene (6 bases). The CDR3 runs to 17 residues. Looked up from germline, CDR1 is MNHEY and CDR2 is SVGAGI. V lost 2 bases, J lost 9 bases, and 23 bases lay in between. The CDR3 DNA sequence: TGTGCCAGCAGTTACCCGAGACTAGAACCTTCGCCCGGTGAGCAGTTCTTC. Protein product: CASSYPRLEPSPGEQFF.

V usage is TRBV6-2 or TRBV6-3 and J usage is TRBJ2-6, with a possible D match to TRBD1 (6 bases). Between the trimmed V and J ends, which lost 6 bases and 2 bases, there was a span of 14 bases. Germline V lookup: CDR1 MNHEY, CDR2 SVGEGT. This CDR3 is built from 16 residues. Here the CDR3 DNA reads TGTGCCAGCAGGAACAGGGTCTCGACTGGGGCCAACGTCCTGACTTTC. Protein: CASRNRVSTGANVLTF.

CDR3 region: CASIRDRGHEQFF. The DNA of the CDR3 is TGTGCCAGCATCCGGGACAGGGGCCATGAGCAGTTCTTC. The genes are TRBV2 and TRBJ2-1; 10 nucleotides align to TRBD1. In germline, CDR1 is SNHLY, CDR2 FYNNEI. The CDR3 spans 13 residues. V lost 7 bases and J lost 8; bases outside the gene matches: 5.

The chain recombines TRBV4-1 with TRBJ2-2, with D unresolved. Germline CDR1 and CDR2: MGHRA and YSYEKL. The V and J ends lost 3 bases and 1 base respectively, with 3 bases between them. CDR3 length: 13 residues. The CDR3 loop is CASSHRNTGELFF. CDR3 coding DNA: TGCGCCAGCAGCCACCGGAACACCGGGGAGCTGTTTTTT.

This chain links TRBV5-6 with TRBJ1-2, with 9 bases matching TRBD1. The V and J ends lost 1 base and 2 bases, in that order; junction bases with no gene match: 6. The CDR3 extends over 16 amino acids. The germline gives CDR1 SGHDT, CDR2 YYEEEE. In DNA, the CDR3 is TGTGCCAGCAGCTTGCGGGACAGGGAAACCAACTATGGCTACACCTTC. This sequence encodes CASSLRDRETNYGYTF.

This clonotype was found many times. V is TRBV25-1 and J is TRBJ2-1; 8 nucleotides agree with TRBD1. The CDR3 consists of 15 residues. With 6 bases clipped from V and 5 bases from J, the junction kept 9 bases outside the gene matches. The germline CDR1 and CDR2 sequences are MGHDK and SYGVNS. The CDR3 coding sequence is TGTGCCAGCAGCTTCCGGGACAGGAGGGACAATGAGCAGTTCTTC. Residues: CASSFRDRRDNEQFF.

This clonotype occurred many times. The gene calls are TRBV11-2 and TRBJ2-7, with D unresolved. CDR1 and CDR2 (germline): SGHAT, FQNNGV. CDR3 length: 12 residues. The V gene lost 3 bases and the J gene lost 6 bases, with 9 bases spanning the gap. CDR3 residues: CASSFASSEQYV. The CDR3 bases are TGTGCCAGCAGCTTTGCTAGTTCCGAGCAGTACGTC.

Ten or more counts support this clonotype. V and J are TRBV20-1 and TRBJ2-7; 12 bases are a match to TRBD2. V dropped 4 bases and J dropped 3; count of bases not matched to a gene: 4. The CDR3 length is 14 residues. Germline CDR1 DFQATT, CDR2 SNEGSKA (reference sequence). Here the CDR3 reads CSATSGGALYEQYF. The CDR3 region has the DNA TGCAGTGCTACTAGCGGGGGGGCTCTCTACGAGCAGTACTTC.

A few counts support this clonotype. V is TRBV7-2 and J is TRBJ1-3; possible D gene TRBD1, 5 bases. CDR1 and CDR2 from the germline V gene are SGHTA and FQGNSA. The CDR3 spans 16 residues. The V gene lost 5 bases and the J gene lost 4 bases, with 18 bases spanning the gap. The CDR3, as DNA: TGTGCCAGCAGCCCCCCCTCAGGCAGGGAGGGAAACACCATATATTTT. It specifies CASSPPSGREGNTIYF.

This clonotype was seen a few times. One base away lies a much larger clone, so this may be a sequencing read error. The chain carries TRBV7-8 and TRBJ1-5; no firm D call. The CDR3 is 14 residues long. V was clipped by 5 bases and J by 2 bases, with 10 bases between them. Per germline, CDR1 SGHVS and CDR2 FQNEAQ. The CDR3 DNA reads TGTGCCAGCAGCCCGGACGGGGGCAATCAGCCCCAGCATTTT. Amino acid sequence: CASSPDGGNQPQHF.

Many counts were recorded for this clonotype. J is TRBJ1-6 and V is TRBV25-1; TRBD1 matches 11 bases. J gave up 9 bases and V 2 bases, and 9 bases lay outside the gene matches. Germline lookup yields CDR1 MGHDK and CDR2 SYGVNS. The CDR3 has 17 amino acids. Here the CDR3 reads CASSERKHGTGGSPLHF. The CDR3 coding sequence is TGTGCCAGCAGTGAAAGGAAACACGGGACAGGGGGTTCACCCCTCCACTTT.

This clonotype was detected ten times or more. The chain carries TRBV5-1 and TRBJ2-5, with D perhaps matching TRBD1 (6 bases). CDR3 length: 14 residues. Trimming removed 5 bases at V and 5 bases at J, with 16 bases between. Per germline, CDR1 SGHRS and CDR2 YFSETQ. For the CDR3, the DNA is TGCGCCAGCAGTCTCGACAGGCTCCGGGAGACCCAGTACTTC. Protein sequence: CASSLDRLRETQYF.